The rows below give T cell receptor beta chains drawn from one sample of a study of cytomegalovirus exposure and HLA in healthy donors. Assay used: immunoSEQ multiplex PCR; TCRdb lists only in-frame clones, some missing. The sample shows 150,000 to 200,000 clones, 60% to 80% of them seen only once. Sequences were obtained from PBMCs. The receptors were sampled from a woman in her 30s in good health and CMV-seronegative. CDR3s include the opening cysteine and the closing phenylalanine or tryptophan. D genes are given only for firm matches. The size of a clone is reported for some rows only, either as once, few or many, or as a class for expanded clones.

>NA|TRBV4-1|TRBJ1-1|once
TGCGCCAGCAGCCAACTAGCTGAAGCTTTCTTT
CASSQLAEAFF
>NA|TRBV19|TRBJ2-5|NA
TGTGCCAGTGGCCGGGGATCGTTGGGCCAAGAGACCCAGTACTTC
CASGRGSLGQETQYF
>NA|TRBV5-1|TRBJ1-1|NA
TGCGCCAGCAGCTTAAATAACAGGATGAACACTGAAGCTTTCTTT
CASSLNNRMNTEAFF
>NA|TRBV10-3|TRBJ1-6|NA
TGTGCCATCAGTGCGCTACAGTTAAATTCACCCCTCCACTTT
CAISALQLNSPLHF
>NA|TRBV4-2|TRBJ2-2|NA
TGTGCCAGCAGCCCAAGTTGGGCAGGGGGGCTGAACACCGGGGAGCTGTTTTTT
CASSPSWAGGLNTGELFF
>TRBD2|TRBV7-9|TRBJ2-2|NA
TGTGCCAGCAGCTCCCGACTAGCTGAGTCCCCCTGGGAGCTGTTTTTT
CASSSRLAESPWELFF
>NA|TRBV18|TRBJ2-2|NA
TGTGCCAGCTCACCTTTGGAGCTCCAGAACACCGGGGAGCTGTTTTTT
CASSPLELQNTGELFF
>NA|TRBV7-6|TRBJ1-6|few
TGTGCCAGCAGTTTCCAAGAACGGCTAACTGGGGCTTCACCCCTCCACTTT
CASSFQERLTGASPLHF
>TRBD1|TRBV6-1|TRBJ1-1|NA
TGTGCCAGCACCTTCGGACAGGGCGACACTGAAGCTTTCTTT
CASTFGQGDTEAFF
>NA|TRBV5-1|TRBJ2-1|NA
TGCGCCAGCAGCTCTAAACCTCTAGGCGATGAGCAGTTCTTC
CASSSKPLGDEQFF
>NA|TRBV11-2|TRBJ2-5|NA
TGTGCCAGCAGCTTCAGGGGTTTGATAGAGACCCAGTACTTC
CASSFRGLIETQYF
>NA|TRBV29-1|TRBJ1-4|NA
TGCAGCGTTGAAGTGGGGGCAGAGGGTGAAAAACTGTTTTTT
CSVEVGAEGEKLFF
>TRBD1|TRBV5-6|TRBJ1-2|NA
TGTGCCAGCAGCCCGGGACAGGGTGTAGGCTACACCTTC
CASSPGQGVGYTF
>NA|TRBV5-1|TRBJ1-1|once
TGCGCCAGCAGGGTACGAGAGGCGAACACTGAAGCTTTCTTT
CASRVREANTEAFF
>TRBD2|TRBV2|TRBJ2-2|NA
TGTGCCAGCATCGCTAGCGGCCCCACCGGGGAGCTGCTTTTT
CASIASGPTGELLF
>TRBD2|TRBV9|TRBJ2-1|NA
TGTGCCAGCAGCGTAGGGCTAGCGGGGGGCGGAAGCAATGAGCAGTTCTTC
CASSVGLAGGGSNEQFF
>TRBD1|TRBV13|TRBJ2-1|NA
TGTGCCAGCAGCCCCTCAGGGGGCGCGCAGTTAGTAAAGTTCTTC
CASSPSGGAQLVKFF
>NA|TRBV6-4|TRBJ1-1|NA
TGTGCCAGCAGTGAGGGCAGTCTGAACGCTGAAGCTTTCTTT
CASSEGSLNAEAFF
>TRBD2|TRBV7-9|TRBJ2-7|NA
TGTGCCAGCAGCTTCTCCGGGACTAGCGGGGTAACACCCTACGAGCAGTACTTC
CASSFSGTSGVTPYEQYF
>TRBD1|TRBV2|TRBJ2-1|NA
TGTGCCAGCAGTGATAACAGGGGTGGGGATGAGCAGTTCTTC
CASSDNRGGDEQFF
>NA|TRBV23-1|TRBJ2-5|NA
TGCGCCAGCAGCCTCGACAAAGAGACCCAGTACTTC
CASSLDKETQYF